The sequence of this TCR beta chain was determined in a study of cytomegalovirus exposure and HLA in healthy donors. The V gene lost 0 bases and the J gene lost 3 bases, with 11 bases spanning the gap. CDR1 SGDLS and CDR2 YYNGEE come from the germline V gene. This CDR3 is built from 15 residues. The PCR was carried out with 60 Vbeta primers and 13 Jbeta primers. The method was immunoSEQ multiplex PCR; TCRdb's version includes in-frame clones alone and lacks a portion of them. The sample comprises about 130,000 clones, 74% of which are singletons, and 4% rests with the top ten. The receptor was isolated from a man aged 35-49 years in good health and CMV-seropositive. Input material: PBMCs. The chain employs TRBV9 and TRBJ2-3; possible D gene TRBD2, 6 bases. The CDR3 DNA sequence: TGTGCCAGCAGCGTAGCGGGAGAGAGGACAGATACGCAGTATTTT. It specifies CASSVAGERTDTQYF.